Presented here are 15 T cell receptor beta chains from one specimen sequenced in a study of blood T cell repertoires in COVID-19. Repertoires were generated with immunoSEQ multiplex PCR, while TCRdb's copy carries only in-frame clones and drops some. The sample contains tens of thousands of clones, approximately 90% of which appear only once. The sequenced sample was peripheral blood. These receptors were taken from a human donor with active COVID-19. The donor label of this sample is uncertain.

V and J are TRBV19 and TRBJ1-5; a possible D gene is TRBD1 (6 bases). This CDR3 is built from 16 residues. The germline V gene has CDR1 LNHDA and CDR2 SQIVND (reference sequence). Between the trimmed V and J ends, which lost 2 bases and 1 base, there was a span of 12 bases. CDR3 in DNA: TGTGCCAGTAGTATATCCCGGGACATCAGCAATCAGCCCCAGCATTTT. It codes for CASSISRDISNQPQHF.

The chain recombines TRBV7-9 with TRBJ1-5; D unresolved. CDR1 and CDR2 from the germline V gene are SEHNR and FQNEAQ (reference sequence). Between the trimmed V and J ends, which lost 6 bases and 4 bases, there was a span of 16 bases. The CDR3 length is 15 residues. CDR3 region: CASSPLRVGNQPQHF. As DNA, the CDR3 is TGTGCCAGCAGTCCTCTCCGGGTCGGGAATCAGCCCCAGCATTTT.

The chain carries TRBV28 and TRBJ2-3; D might be TRBD1 (6 bases). The length of the CDR3 is 15 residues. CDR1 is MDHEN and CDR2 is SYDVKM in the germline V gene. V lost 3 bases to trimming and J lost 6 bases, with 16 bases between them. In DNA form, the CDR3 reads TGTGCCAGCAGTTTCTCCAGGGGCGCAAGGGATACGCAGTATTTT. It specifies CASSFSRGARDTQYF.

The V and J genes are TRBV27 and TRBJ1-4, with D possibly matching TRBD1 (5 bases). The V gene's germline CDR1 is MNHEY and CDR2 SMNVEV (reference sequence). V lost 2 bases and J 6 bases, leaving 10 bases between the germline ends. The CDR3 consists of 14 residues. CDR3 bases: TGTGCCAGCAGTTTAGCATGGGGCGATGAAAAACTGTTTTTT. Translating it yields CASSLAWGDEKLFF.

The chain is built from TRBV7-9 and TRBJ2-7; 9 bases match TRBD1. CDR1 is SEHNR and CDR2 is FQNEAQ in the germline V gene (reference sequence). This CDR3 spans 14 amino acids. Unmatched junction bases numbered 6, after V lost 5 bases and J lost 4 bases. The CDR3, as DNA: TGTGCCAGCAGCCCAAGGGACAGGGAATACGAGCAGTACTTC. This gives the protein CASSPRDREYEQYF.

The rearrangement joins TRBV9 to TRBJ2-3; 7 bases fit TRBD2. Trimming took 4 bases from V and 6 from J; bases not matched to a gene: 17. Germline values: CDR1 SGDLS, CDR2 YYNGEE. CDR3 length: 17 residues. The CDR3: CASSPSGFYGSADTQYF. The CDR3 coding sequence is TGTGCCAGCAGCCCTAGCGGTTTTTACGGGTCGGCGGATACGCAGTATTTT.

The chain uses TRBV12-3 or TRBV12-4 and TRBJ1-1; D remains unclear. Trimming took 0 bases from V and 11 from J, leaving 13 bases between them. The CDR3 spans 13 residues. The CDR3 loop is CASSLAGFQRAFF. CDR3 DNA: TGTGCCAGCAGTTTAGCAGGTTTCCAGAGGGCTTTCTTT.

The chain has TRBV28 and TRBJ2-1; D remains ambiguous. Germline CDR1 MDHEN, CDR2 SYDVKM. The CDR3 is 15 residues long. V dropped 3 bases and J dropped 0 bases, with 9 bases sitting between them. The CDR3 region is CASSFGGLSYNEQFF. CDR3 DNA: TGTGCCAGCAGTTTCGGTGGGCTCTCCTACAATGAGCAGTTCTTC.

This rearrangement joins TRBV7-2 to TRBJ2-7; the match to TRBD2 covers 11 bases. The CDR3 spans 15 residues. Trimming at V came to 6 bases and at J to 4 bases, leaving 8 bases not matched to a gene. CDR1 is SGHTA, CDR2 FQGNSA, per germline. The chain's CDR3 is CASRLSGTSGYEQYF. The DNA of the CDR3 is TGTGCCAGCAGGCTTTCCGGGACTAGCGGTTACGAGCAGTACTTC.

The J gene is TRBJ2-1, the V gene TRBV6-2 or TRBV6-3; 10 bases fit TRBD2. From germline, CDR1 is MNHEY and CDR2 SVGEGT. J was trimmed by 2 bases and V by 5 bases; bases with no gene match: 6. This CDR3 is 16 amino acids long. In DNA form, the CDR3 reads TGTGCCAGCAGTGGGAGAGCGGGGGGGCCCTACAATGAGCAGTTCTTC. Protein: CASSGRAGGPYNEQFF.

The DNA of the CDR3 is TGTGCCACCAGCAGTACTTTGCGCTCCTACAATGAGCAGTTCTTC. Translating gives CATSSTLRSYNEQFF. V gene TRBV15 combines with J gene TRBJ2-1; D remains unclear. V lost 3 bases and J lost 0, with 9 bases in between. Germline-derived CDR1 and CDR2 are LNHNV and YYDKDF (reference sequence). The length of the CDR3 is 15 residues.

The chain joins TRBV11-3 to TRBJ2-1; D is uncertain. CDR3 size: 14 residues. V was cut by 0 bases and J by 3 bases, with 6 bases left in between. Per the germline V gene, CDR1 is SGHNT and CDR2 is YENEEA. CDR3 bases: TGTGCCAGCAGCTTAGACAGGAACTACAATGAGCAGTTCTTC. It translates to CASSLDRNYNEQFF.

The chain couples TRBV6-1 to TRBJ2-7; a possible D gene is TRBD1 (6 bases). Trimming took 2 bases from V and 3 from J, leaving 8 bases between them. The CDR3 totals 13 residues. CDR1 and CDR2 (germline): MNHNS, SASEGT. CDR3 nucleotides: TGTGCCAGCAGTGAAAACAGGGACTACGAGCAGTACTTC. Encoded protein: CASSENRDYEQYF.

V usage is TRBV5-5 and J usage is TRBJ1-2, with TRBD1 matching 7 bases. The V segment lost 1 base and the J segment 4 bases; nucleotides outside the gene matches: 4. The CDR3 has 14 residues. CDR1 SGHKS and CDR2 YYEKEE come from the germline V gene (reference sequence). The CDR3 spells CASSLTGAGYGYTF. The CDR3 DNA is TGTGCCAGCAGCTTGACAGGGGCGGGCTATGGCTACACCTTC.

The genes are TRBV6-5 and TRBJ2-5, with TRBD2 matching 8 bases. V gave up 6 bases and J gave up 3 bases; unmatched junction bases: 9. The length of the CDR3 is 15 residues. Germline CDR1 is MNHEY and CDR2 is SVGAGI. For the CDR3, the DNA is TGTGCCAGCAGCTTGGGGACTAGGATGAAAGAGACCCAGTACTTC. As protein: CASSLGTRMKETQYF.